A single sample is the source of the 24 T cell receptor beta chains below, sequenced in a study of T cell responses to AZD1222 COVID-19 vaccine. The protocol was immunoSEQ multiplex PCR, while the TCRdb copy is restricted to in-frame clones and leaves out a portion. The sample yields about 110,000 clones, 80% to 90% seen once. This specimen consisted of peripheral blood, obtained 28 days after the second AZD1222 dose. The source is an adult who received the AZD1222 COVID-19 vaccine.

The chain links TRBV25-1 to TRBJ2-2; D is unclear. Germline values: CDR1 MGHDK, CDR2 SYGVNS. V was pared by 6 bases and J by 4 bases, with 15 bases between. The CDR3 covers 15 residues. CDR3 bases: TGTGCCAGCAGGGACCATTCGTTAGTCACCGGGGAGCTGTTTTTT. Translated, it gives CASRDHSLVTGELFF.

In this sample, this clone turned up a few times. This chain links TRBV6-5 with TRBJ1-6; possible D gene TRBD1, 5 bases. Per germline, CDR1 MNHEY and CDR2 SVGAGI. This CDR3 has 12 residues. Trimming took 11 bases from V and 1 from J, leaving 6 bases between them. The CDR3: CAGASYNSPLHF. As DNA, the CDR3 is TGTGCCGGGGCGTCCTATAATTCACCCCTCCACTTT.

The CDR3, as DNA: TGTGCCAGCAGTTACGCCACAACTTCTAACTATGGCTACACCTTC. This gives the protein CASSYATTSNYGYTF. V is TRBV6-5 and J is TRBJ1-2; D not certain. The V end lost 2 bases, the J end lost 0 bases, and 10 bases lay between the germline ends. The CDR3 loop spans 15 amino acids. The germline CDR1 and CDR2 sequences are MNHEY and SVGAGI.

V usage is TRBV19 and J usage is TRBJ1-2; D might be TRBD1 (6 bases). The CDR3 extends over 14 amino acids. Trimming shortened V by 3 bases and J by 0 bases, and 8 bases separated the two germline ends. Germline assignment: CDR1 LNHDA and CDR2 SQIVND (reference sequence). The CDR3 region is CASSIRTANYGYTF. CDR3 nucleotide sequence: TGTGCCAGTAGTATTCGGACAGCTAACTATGGCTACACCTTC.

The chain carries TRBV6-2 or TRBV6-3 and TRBJ1-5; 9 bases agree with TRBD1. In germline, CDR1 is MNHEY, CDR2 SVGEGT. The J segment lost 6 bases and the V segment lost 0 bases, leaving 0 bases of the junction unmatched. This CDR3 comprises 14 residues. CDR3 nucleotides: TGTGCCAGCAGTTACTCGACAGGGGGTCAGCCCCAGCATTTT. This gives the protein CASSYSTGGQPQHF.

This chain connects TRBV21-1 to TRBJ2-7; the table's D call, TRBD1, has no DNA check behind it. TRBV21-1 is labeled a pseudogene. The CDR3 extends over 11 amino acids. The CDR3 sequence: CASSKNNEQYF. The CDR3 DNA reads TGTGCCAGCAGCAAAAACAACGAGCAGTACTTC.

This rearrangement joins TRBV29-1 to TRBJ1-1; 7 bases are shared with TRBD1. V gave up 6 bases and J gave up 1 base; unmatched junction bases: 2. The germline CDR1 and CDR2 sequences are SQVTM and ANQGSEA. CDR3 length: 12 residues. CDR3: CSVTGTNTEAFF. The DNA for the CDR3 is TGCAGCGTGACAGGGACGAACACTGAAGCTTTCTTT.

The V and J genes are TRBV7-2 and TRBJ1-4; D gene ambiguous. The germline CDR1 and CDR2 sequences are SGHTA and FQGNSA. CDR3 size: 17 residues. The V and J ends lost 1 base and 2 bases respectively, with 14 bases between them. The DNA of the CDR3 is TGTGCCAGCAGCTTAGTGGCGACAATTCGGACTAATGAAAAACTGTTTTTT. This translates into CASSLVATIRTNEKLFF.

This chain joins TRBV6-2 or TRBV6-3 and TRBJ2-1, with 13 bases identical to TRBD2. J was trimmed by 8 bases and V by 2 bases; bases with no gene match: 6. Per the germline V gene, CDR1 is MNHEY and CDR2 is SVGEGT. The CDR3 is made up of 16 amino acids. The CDR3 loop reads CASSYRGLAGRDEQFF. The CDR3, as DNA: TGTGCCAGCAGTTACCGGGGACTAGCGGGACGGGATGAGCAGTTCTTC.

The J gene is TRBJ1-1, the V gene TRBV15; D unclear. The V and J ends lost 5 bases and 1 base respectively, with 5 bases between them. CDR1 and CDR2 (germline): LNHNV, YYDKDF (reference sequence). The CDR3 totals 12 residues. Here the CDR3 reads CATSLGNTEAFF. CDR3 DNA: TGTGCCACCAGCTTGGGGAACACTGAAGCTTTCTTT.

The genes are TRBV28 and TRBJ2-7; 11 nucleotides agree with TRBD2. J was trimmed by 2 bases and V by 5 bases; bases with no gene match: 2. CDR1 is MDHEN, CDR2 SYDVKM, per germline. This CDR3 region has 14 residues. CDR3 in amino acids: CASSPLAGAYEQYF. The CDR3 region has the DNA TGTGCCAGCAGTCCACTAGCGGGAGCCTACGAGCAGTACTTC.

The genes are TRBV6-2 or TRBV6-3 and TRBJ1-2; D call uncertain. V was trimmed by 4 bases and J by 2 bases, leaving 8 bases between them. CDR3 length: 13 residues. CDR1 MNHEY and CDR2 SVGEGT come from the germline V gene. The CDR3, as DNA: TGTGCCAGCAGTTCGCAGAAGAACTATGGCTACACCTTC. This encodes CASSSQKNYGYTF.

V and J are TRBV7-9 and TRBJ2-7, with D possibly called TRBD1 or TRBD2 (5 bases each). This CDR3 contains 13 residues. V was shortened by 6 bases and J by 7 bases, with 16 bases between the two germline ends. Germline values: CDR1 SEHNR, CDR2 FQNEAQ (reference sequence). CDR3 sequence reads: CASRRAGTEEQYF. CDR3 nucleotides: TGTGCCAGCAGGCGCGCCGGGACGGAAGAGCAGTACTTC. Looking up the rest from reference TRBV7-9 and TRBJ2-7 gives the full variable domain: DTGVSQNPRHKITKRGQNVTFRCDPISEHNRLYWYRQTLGQGPEFLTYFQNEAQLEKSRLLSDRFSAERPKGSFSTLEIQRTEQGDSAMYLCASRRAGTEEQYFGPGTRLTVT.

This sequence joins TRBV6-5 and TRBJ2-5; 7 bases match TRBD2. J lost 2 bases, V lost 6 bases, and 9 bases had no gene match. The CDR3 length is 15 residues. Germline CDR1 and CDR2: MNHEY and SVGAGI. The CDR3 is CASRPQRGVQETQYF. CDR3 coding DNA: TGTGCCAGCAGACCACAGCGGGGAGTACAAGAGACCCAGTACTTC.

This clone was counted a few times. The chain links TRBV4-1 to TRBJ1-5; TRBD1 is a possible D gene (5 bases). Germline V CDR1 and CDR2: MGHRA, YSYEKL. V dropped 1 base and J dropped 0 bases, with 7 bases sitting between them. The CDR3 runs 15 residues. This chain's CDR3 is CASSQVRDSNQPQHF. DNA for the CDR3: TGCGCCAGCAGCCAAGTCAGGGATAGCAATCAGCCCCAGCATTTT.

The chain recombines TRBV27 with TRBJ2-2; 8 bases match TRBD2. V trimming: 7 bases; J trimming: 4 bases; junction bases outside the gene matches: 5. Germline assignment: CDR1 MNHEY and CDR2 SMNVEV (reference sequence). This CDR3 is built from 14 residues. This chain's CDR3 is CASTGTRSTGELFF. CDR3 DNA: TGTGCCAGCACCGGGACTAGGAGCACCGGGGAGCTGTTTTTT.

The chain uses TRBV5-4 and TRBJ2-5; D is possibly TRBD2 (5 bases). Trimming took off 1 base at V and 2 bases at J, with 18 bases between the two ends. Germline lookup yields CDR1 SGHNT and CDR2 YYREEE (reference sequence). This CDR3 has 17 amino acids. The CDR3 bases are TGTGCCAGCAGCTTGAGATTTGGCGGGCGCTCTCAAGAGACCCAGTACTTC. Amino acid sequence: CASSLRFGGRSQETQYF.

This chain joins TRBV5-4 and TRBJ1-3, with D unclear. Germline V gene sequence: CDR1 SGHNT, CDR2 YYREEE (reference sequence). The CDR3 runs 13 residues. Trimming cost V 4 bases and J 4 bases, with 9 bases left between them. CDR3 in amino acids: CASSPPGGNTIYF. For the CDR3, the DNA is TGTGCCAGCAGCCCACCGGGCGGAAACACCATATATTTT.

The rearrangement links TRBV7-8 to TRBJ1-2, with D unresolved. Trimming took 1 base from V and 8 from J, leaving 17 bases between them. Germline lookup yields CDR1 SGHVS and CDR2 FQNEAQ. The CDR3 is 15 residues long. Written as DNA, the CDR3 is TGTGCCAGCAGCTTAGTGGCAGTCTTGGGGTGGGGCTACACCTTC. Amino acids: CASSLVAVLGWGYTF. Combining the CDR3 with reference TRBV7-8 and TRBJ1-2 gives the whole variable domain GAGVSQSPRYKVAKRGQDVALRCDPISGHVSLFWYQQALGQGPEFLTYFQNEAQLDKSGLPSDRFFAERPEGSVSTLKIQRTQQEDSAVYLCASSLVAVLGWGYTFGSGTRLTVV.

The chain is built from TRBV6-2 or TRBV6-3 and TRBJ2-1; D is unclear. Germline V gene sequence: CDR1 MNHEY, CDR2 SVGEGT. The ends were cut back, 5 bases at V and 10 bases at J, with 9 bases in the middle. The CDR3 runs to 11 residues. Here the CDR3 DNA reads TGTGCCAGCAGTCGGGTGTGGGAGCAGTTCTTC. Its protein product is CASSRVWEQFF.

The V gene is TRBV5-1, the J gene TRBJ2-3, with 11 bases matching TRBD2. CDR1 is SGHRS, CDR2 YFSETQ, per germline. This CDR3 is built from 15 residues. V shed 4 bases and J 6 bases; nucleotides not matched to a gene: 7. CDR3 sequence reads: CASSVTSGIYDTQYF. CDR3 sequence (DNA): TGCGCCAGCAGCGTGACTAGCGGGATTTATGATACGCAGTATTTT.

This chain uses TRBV6-5 with TRBJ1-4; D gene unclear. In germline, CDR1 is MNHEY, CDR2 SVGAGI. V was pared by 2 bases and J by 0 bases, with 7 bases between. The CDR3 length is 15 residues. Here the CDR3 DNA reads TGTGCCAGCAGTTACATGGGTGCAACTAATGAAAAACTGTTTTTT. As protein: CASSYMGATNEKLFF.

This chain uses TRBV29-1 with TRBJ1-1, with TRBD1 matching over 11 bases. Germline-derived CDR1 and CDR2 are SQVTM and ANQGSEA. V shed 6 bases, J shed 8 bases, and the junction held 11 bases outside the gene matches. The CDR3 contains 14 residues. The CDR3 here is CSVRTGGVLTEAFF. The CDR3 DNA reads as TGCAGCGTCCGGACAGGGGGCGTTTTAACCGAAGCTTTCTTT. The full variable domain, in which reference TRBV29-1 and TRBJ1-1 provide the parts outside the CDR3, is SAVISQKPSRDICQRGTSLTIQCQVDSQVTMMFWYRQQPGQSLTLIATANQGSEATYESGFVIDKFPISRPNLTFSTLTVSNMSPEDSSIYLCSVRTGGVLTEAFFGQGTRLTVV.

This clone was observed once. The chain is built from TRBV27 and TRBJ1-6, with 7 bases fitting TRBD1. There are 14 residues in the CDR3. The V and J ends lost 5 bases and 10 bases, in that order; junction bases with no gene match: 8. CDR1 and CDR2 from the germline V gene are MNHEY and SMNVEV (reference sequence). CDR3 sequence: CASSPGQLKSPLHF. The CDR3 DNA sequence: TGTGCCAGCAGTCCGGGACAGCTGAAGTCACCCCTCCACTTT.